This T cell receptor (beta chain) was recovered during a study of spatial heterogeneity in lung cancer. Overall study context: PBMC samples from follow-up, when available, were sequenced at a median of around 2 years post-resection. Sequencing consistently turned up more beta-chain sequences than alpha-chain sequences.

Time point defined: blood at routine non-recurrence follow-up after resection. This clonotype was seen a few times. A single record per CDR3 protein comes from TCRdb applying MiXCR to the 5' RACE reads. The sample carries roughly 24,000 distinct CDR3 sequences, about 9.8% recorded once. Germline CDR1 and CDR2: SQVTM and ANQGSEA. V lost 6 bases, J lost 3 bases, and 5 bases lay in between. This CDR3 is built from 10 residues. The clonotype originates from a male donor with early-stage non-small cell lung cancer. Source: PBMCs, taken at follow-up. The V gene is TRBV29-1, the J gene TRBJ2-5; no clear D. The CDR3 DNA reads TGCAGCGTGGCCGAAGAGACCCAGTACTTC. Translating it yields CSVAEETQYF.